This is a list of T cell receptor beta chains from one sample in a study of blood T cells in healthy people across ages. Using its own MiXCR run on the 5' RACE reads, TCRdb lists one record per CDR3 protein. The sample yields hundreds of thousands of distinct CDR3 sequences, roughly 44% seen once. The sample comprised blood. The receptors shown here come from a man in his sixties in good health. Each CDR3 is given with its conserved first and last residue. D genes are given only for firm matches. For some rows the clone size is stated as once, few or many, or as a class when expanded; others skip it.

j_call d_call v_call clone_size cdr3_nt cdr3_aa
TRBJ2-7 NA TRBV6-2/TRBV6-3 few TGTGCCAGCAGTTACGATTTTCGGGACCAAACCTACGAGCAGTACTTC CASSYDFRDQTYEQYF
TRBJ1-6 NA TRBV4-1 NA TGCGCCAGCAGCCAAGCCAGGGAGAATTCACCCCTCCACTTT CASSQARENSPLHF
TRBJ1-2 TRBD1 TRBV6-6 few TGTGCCAGCAGTTACTCGACAGGGAGCCATGGCTACACCTTC CASSYSTGSHGYTF
TRBJ2-1 NA TRBV12-3/TRBV12-4 NA TGTGCCAGCAGTTCGGGCCGGAGCGGGACAGGAAGCTACAATGAGCAGTTCTTC CASSSGRSGTGSYNEQFF
TRBJ1-5 NA TRBV20-1 few TGCAGTGCTAGAGAGCACGGCAATAGCAATCAGCCCCAGCATTTT CSAREHGNSNQPQHF
TRBJ1-1 TRBD1 TRBV4-2 NA TGTGCCAGCAGCCAAGCGCGAGGGGGCGAGGCTTTCTTT CASSQARGGEAFF
TRBJ2-1 TRBD1 TRBV10-3 NA TGTGCCATCAGTGGGTCGAATGACAGGGGGCAGTTCTTC CAISGSNDRGQFF
TRBJ1-6 NA TRBV6-6 NA TGTGCCAGCAGGACTCTCAGGGACTCACCCCTCCACTTT CASRTLRDSPLHF
TRBJ1-1 TRBD1 TRBV7-2 once TGTGCCAGCAGTACGTGGACAGGGAAGATGAACACTGAAGCTTTCTTT CASSTWTGKMNTEAFF
TRBJ1-1 NA TRBV7-3 NA TGTGCCAGCAGCTTAAGCGGGGGGCGTGAGACTGAAGCTTTCTTT CASSLSGGRETEAFF
TRBJ1-1 NA TRBV20-1 NA TGCAGTGCTAGGGCCAGGGACGGCACTGAAGCTTTCTTT CSARARDGTEAFF
TRBJ1-2 TRBD1 TRBV4-3 NA TGCGCCAGCAGCCACACCGGGACAGGTTTTGGCTACACCTTC CASSHTGTGFGYTF
TRBJ2-6 NA TRBV29-1 NA TGCAGCGCCAGGGAGAGTGGGGCCAACGCCCTGACTTTC CSARESGANALTF
TRBJ1-1 TRBD1 TRBV7-9 few TGTGCCAGCGGGCCCGGGACAGGGGGCGTATTGGGTGAAGCTTTCTTT CASGPGTGGVLGEAFF
TRBJ1-2 NA TRBV3-1 NA TGTGCCAGCAGCCAAGAACCGTCTCTTGGCTACACCTTC CASSQEPSLGYTF
TRBJ2-1 NA TRBV12-3/TRBV12-4 few TGTGCCAGCACATACTCGGGCCATGAGCAGTTCTTC CASTYSGHEQFF
TRBJ2-1 TRBD2 TRBV20-1 few TGCAGTGCTAGAGACCGACTAGCGGGCTCCTACAATGAGCAGTTCTTC CSARDRLAGSYNEQFF
TRBJ2-1 TRBD1 TRBV6-5 NA TGTGCCAGCAGTTCCCCGGGACAGGGATTCAATGAGCAGTTCTTC CASSSPGQGFNEQFF
TRBJ2-1 NA TRBV14 few TGTGCCAGCAGCCAATTGATCTCTAAGAGCTCCTACAATGAGCAGTTCTTC CASSQLISKSSYNEQFF
TRBJ2-2 NA TRBV12-3/TRBV12-4 NA TGTGCCAGCAGTTTAGAGGCAGGGAGTGACACCGGGGAGCTGTTTTTT CASSLEAGSDTGELFF
TRBJ1-6 NA TRBV28 NA TGTGCCAGCAAGTTGGTGAACTATAATTCACCCCTCCACTTT CASKLVNYNSPLHF
TRBJ2-5 NA TRBV9 few TGTGCCAGCAGCGTAGACCACAGACAAGAGACCCAGTACTTC CASSVDHRQETQYF
TRBJ2-1 TRBD1 TRBV18 NA TGTGCCAGCTCACCACCGGGACAGGGGGCGATCAATGAGCAGTTCTTC CASSPPGQGAINEQFF
TRBJ2-3 NA TRBV4-3 NA TGCGCCAGCAGCCAAGAACATGGAAAATATGCGGATACGCAGTATTTT CASSQEHGKYADTQYF
TRBJ1-6 TRBD1 TRBV5-6 NA TGTGCCAGCAGCTCGACAGGGAATGGGTCCTATAATTCACCCCTCCACTTT CASSSTGNGSYNSPLHF
TRBJ2-3 TRBD2 TRBV20-1 NA TGCAGTGCTAGTGCCGGGAGGGTGGATACGCAGTATTTT CSASAGRVDTQYF
TRBJ2-1 TRBD2 TRBV7-9 NA TGTGCCAGCAGCCAAATTATGGGCCCTAGCGGGGGACACAATGAGCAGTTCTTC CASSQIMGPSGGHNEQFF
TRBJ2-7 NA TRBV7-2 NA TGTGCCAGCAGCTTAGGGACCGTAGGCGGCTACGAGCAGTACTTC CASSLGTVGGYEQYF
TRBJ2-5 NA TRBV7-9 few TGTGCCAGCAGCCTAGCGAGTTCCGTGGAGACCCAGTACTTC CASSLASSVETQYF
TRBJ1-4 NA TRBV4-3 NA TGCGCCAGCAGCCAAGCGGACCGCGATGATGAAAAACTGTTTTTT CASSQADRDDEKLFF
TRBJ1-1 TRBD1 TRBV24-1 NA TGTGCCCTCGGTCTCCGGGACAGGGGTGCTGGGAAGAACACTGAAGCTTTCTTT CALGLRDRGAGKNTEAFF
TRBJ2-6 NA TRBV7-9 few TGTGCCACCGCCCGTAGGGCCAACGTCCTGACTTTC CATARRANVLTF
TRBJ2-3 TRBD2 TRBV7-2 few TGTGCCAGCAGCTTAGTAGCTAGCGGGGGAGGCACAGATACGCAGTATTTT CASSLVASGGGTDTQYF
TRBJ1-6 TRBD1 TRBV20-1 NA TGCAGTGCTGCGACGCAGGGGGCCAATTCACCCCTCCACTTT CSAATQGANSPLHF
TRBJ2-2 NA TRBV4-3 few TGCGCCAGCAGCTTAGGGAGCCCTATCACCGGGGAGCTGTTTTTT CASSLGSPITGELFF
TRBJ2-7 NA TRBV7-2 NA TGTGCCAGCAGCTCCCTTTCGCCGCACGAGCAGTACTTC CASSSLSPHEQYF
TRBJ2-7 TRBD1 TRBV28 NA TGTGCCAGCAGTGGCACCGGGACAGGCTCCTACGAGCAGTACTTC CASSGTGTGSYEQYF
TRBJ2-7 NA TRBV28 NA TGTGCCAGCAGTCCCAGTTACCTAGCGAGAGTAAAGGATGAGCAGTACTTC CASSPSYLARVKDEQYF
TRBJ2-3 NA TRBV7-9 NA TGTGCCAGCTCACCCCGAGCGGGAGATACGCAGTATTTT CASSPRAGDTQYF
TRBJ1-1 TRBD1 TRBV27 NA TGTGCCAGCAGCACCCGGACAGGGGAAGCTTTCTTT CASSTRTGEAFF
TRBJ2-7 TRBD1 TRBV10-2 NA TGCGCCAGCAGATCAGGGGGCCCCTACGAGCAGTACTTC CASRSGGPYEQYF
TRBJ2-5 TRBD1 TRBV3-1 NA TGTGCCAGCAGCCGGTTGGGGACAGGGCTGGAGACCCAGTACTTC CASSRLGTGLETQYF
TRBJ2-1 TRBD2 TRBV5-1 NA TGCGCCAGCAGCTTGGGGACTAGCGGTGGGCCCAATGAGCAGTTCTTC CASSLGTSGGPNEQFF